The text below deals with one T cell receptor beta chain. This entry comes from a study of blood T cell repertoires in COVID-19. Overall study context: Acute-phase and convalescent COVID-19 samples originated in the United States, Italy and Spain. Sample material is recorded as cDNA or gDNA derived from T cells, B-cell-depleted T cells, or PBMCs.

The germline gives CDR1 ENHRY, CDR2 SYGVKD. There are 18 residues in the CDR3. V trimming: 4 bases; J trimming: 6 bases; junction bases outside the gene matches: 13. As handled by the study authors: Estimates of nucleated cell counts were drawn from the amplification of reference gene primers. Sequencing used immunoSEQ multiplex PCR; TCRdb keeps in-frame clones, though not all of them. That table furnishes V, J and clone size, whereas the DNA furnished D and trimming. The sample carries roughly 79,000 clones, 80% recorded once. Sequencing used peripheral blood. This sequence originates from a man in his 60s with active or convalescent COVID-19. The genes are TRBV10-3 and TRBJ2-3; 13 bases agree with TRBD2. The CDR3 sequence: CAISAEVRLAGGLDTQYF. The DNA of the CDR3 is TGTGCCATCAGTGCTGAGGTGCGACTAGCGGGGGGTCTGGATACGCAGTATTTT.